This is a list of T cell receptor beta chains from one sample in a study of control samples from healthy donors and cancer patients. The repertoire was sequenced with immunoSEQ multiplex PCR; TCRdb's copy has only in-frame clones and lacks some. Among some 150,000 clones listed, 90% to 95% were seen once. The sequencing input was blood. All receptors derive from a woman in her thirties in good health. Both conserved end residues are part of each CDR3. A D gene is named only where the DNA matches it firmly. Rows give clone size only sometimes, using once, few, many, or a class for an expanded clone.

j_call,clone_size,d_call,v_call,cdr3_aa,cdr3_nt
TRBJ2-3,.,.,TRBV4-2,CASSQDQPDTQYF,TGTGCCAGCAGCCAAGATCAGCCAGATACGCAGTATTTT
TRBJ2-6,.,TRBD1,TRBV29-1,CSVEDRGTGFSGANVLTF,TGCAGCGTTGAAGATCGGGGGACAGGGTTCTCTGGGGCCAACGTCCTGACTTTC
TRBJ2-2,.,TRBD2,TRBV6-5,CASTRGGANTGELFF,TGTGCCAGCACTCGGGGAGGGGCGAACACCGGGGAGCTGTTTTTT
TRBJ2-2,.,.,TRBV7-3,CASSLNRDTGELFF,TGTGCCAGCAGCTTAAACAGGGATACCGGGGAGCTGTTTTTT
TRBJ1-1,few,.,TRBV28,CASTPGLLNTEAFF,TGTGCCAGCACCCCGGGACTCCTGAACACTGAAGCTTTCTTT
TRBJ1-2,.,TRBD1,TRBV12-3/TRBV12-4,CASSPGTDYGYTF,TGTGCCAGCAGCCCCGGGACAGATTATGGCTACACCTTC
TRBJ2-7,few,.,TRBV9,CASSPRDKVLEQYF,TGTGCCAGCAGCCCCCGGGACAAAGTTTTAGAGCAGTACTTC
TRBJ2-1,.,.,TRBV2,CASSEWGNEQFF,TGTGCCAGCAGTGAATGGGGAAATGAGCAGTTCTTC
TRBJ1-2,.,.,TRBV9,CASRSDDNYGYTF,TGTGCCAGCAGATCTGACGATAACTATGGCTACACCTTC
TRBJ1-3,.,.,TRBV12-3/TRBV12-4,CASSHSGNTIYF,TGTGCCAGCAGCCACTCTGGAAACACCATATATTTT
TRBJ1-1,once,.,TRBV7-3,CASSLTGRNTEAFF,TGTGCCAGCAGCTTAACAGGGAGGAACACTGAAGCTTTCTTT
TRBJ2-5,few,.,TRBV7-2,CASSLAGGGETQYF,TGTGCCAGCAGCTTAGCGGGAGGGGGGGAGACCCAGTACTTC
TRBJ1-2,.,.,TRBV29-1,CSVDEGNYGYTF,TGCAGCGTTGATGAGGGTAACTATGGCTACACCTTC
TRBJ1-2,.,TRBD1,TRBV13,CASSFQQGGPNYGYTF,TGTGCCAGCAGCTTCCAACAGGGGGGCCCTAACTATGGCTACACCTTC
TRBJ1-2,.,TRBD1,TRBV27,CASSLTGTGEYGYTF,TGTGCCAGCAGTTTAACCGGGACAGGAGAATATGGCTACACCTTC
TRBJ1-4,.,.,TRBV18,CASSPRNADEKLFF,TGTGCCAGCTCACCCCGGAACGCCGATGAAAAACTGTTTTTT
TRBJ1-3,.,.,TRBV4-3,CASSQRGTGNTIYF,TGCGCCAGCAGCCAAAGGGGCACTGGAAACACCATATATTTT
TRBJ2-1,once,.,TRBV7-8,CASSLDPRQRSYNEQFF,TGTGCCAGCAGCTTAGACCCCCGGCAACGCTCCTACAATGAGCAGTTCTTC
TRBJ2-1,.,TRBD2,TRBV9,CASSAHSGGAEQFF,TGTGCCAGCAGCGCCCACAGCGGGGGGGCTGAGCAGTTCTTC
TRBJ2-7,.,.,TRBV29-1,CSVGAHEQYF,TGCAGCGTTGGGGCGCACGAGCAGTACTTC
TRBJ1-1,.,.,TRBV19,CASNGQLNTEAFF,TGTGCCAGCAACGGACAGTTGAACACTGAAGCTTTCTTT
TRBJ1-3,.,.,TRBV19,CASSIGSSGNTIYF,TGTGCCAGTAGTATTGGGAGCTCTGGAAACACCATATATTTT
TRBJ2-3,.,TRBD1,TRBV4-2,CASSQPGQGTDTQYF,TGTGCCAGCAGCCAACCGGGACAGGGCACAGATACGCAGTATTTT
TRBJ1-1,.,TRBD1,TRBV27,CASRDRGPLNTEAFF,TGTGCCAGCAGGGACAGGGGGCCTTTGAACACTGAAGCTTTCTTT
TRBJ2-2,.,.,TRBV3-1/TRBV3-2,CASSQDSGINGELFF,TGTGCCAGCAGCCAAGATTCGGGTATTAACGGGGAGCTGTTTTTT
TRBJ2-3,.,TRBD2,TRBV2,CASSPGLAGGHSTQYF,TGTGCCAGCAGTCCCGGACTAGCGGGGGGCCACAGTACGCAGTATTTT
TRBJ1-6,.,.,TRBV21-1,CASSPRDRVNSPLHF,TGTGCCAGCAGCCCCCGGGACAGGGTCAATTCACCCCTCCACTTT
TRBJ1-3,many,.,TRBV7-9,CASSLEGGNTIYF,TGTGCCAGCAGCTTAGAAGGGGGAAACACCATATATTTT
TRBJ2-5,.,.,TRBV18,CASSRGSQGSETQYF,TGTGCCAGCTCACGAGGATCACAGGGTTCGGAGACCCAGTACTTC
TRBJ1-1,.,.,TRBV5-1,CASSLGRILDRLNTEAFF,TGCGCCAGCAGCTTGGGCCGTATTTTAGACAGACTAAACACTGAAGCTTTCTTT
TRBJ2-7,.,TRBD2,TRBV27,CASSLGGTSGYEQYF,TGTGCCAGCAGTTTGGGCGGGACTAGCGGCTACGAGCAGTACTTC
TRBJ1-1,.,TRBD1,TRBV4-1,CASSQGQGAFTEAFF,TGCGCCAGCAGCCAAGGCCAGGGGGCTTTTACTGAAGCTTTCTTT
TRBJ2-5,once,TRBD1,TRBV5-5,CASSWTGQETQYF,TGTGCCAGCAGCTGGACAGGCCAAGAGACCCAGTACTTC
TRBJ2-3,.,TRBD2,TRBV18,CASSPPLAGVDTQYF,TGTGCCAGCTCACCCCCACTAGCGGGAGTGGATACGCAGTATTTT
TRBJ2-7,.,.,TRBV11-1,CASSSDGYEQYF,TGTGCCAGCAGCTCCGACGGCTACGAGCAGTACTTC
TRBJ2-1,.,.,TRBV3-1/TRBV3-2,CASSQDIGLSYNEQFF,TGTGCCAGCAGCCAAGATATCGGACTCTCCTACAATGAGCAGTTCTTC
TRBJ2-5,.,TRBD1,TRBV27,CASSPGQGRTQYF,TGTGCCAGCAGTCCGGGACAGGGGAGGACCCAGTACTTC
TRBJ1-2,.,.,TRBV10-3,CAISLGQSDYGYTF,TGTGCCATCAGTCTAGGACAGTCTGACTATGGCTACACCTTC
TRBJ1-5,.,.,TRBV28,CASSPPTDSRTQPQHF,TGTGCCAGCAGTCCACCTACAGACAGCCGTACCCAGCCCCAGCATTTT
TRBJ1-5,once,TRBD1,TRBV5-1,CASSLGTGGQPQHF,TGCGCCAGCAGCTTGGGGACAGGGGGCCAGCCCCAGCATTTT
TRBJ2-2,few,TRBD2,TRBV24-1,CATTASGRTGELFF,TGTGCCACCACAGCTAGCGGGCGGACCGGGGAGCTGTTTTTT
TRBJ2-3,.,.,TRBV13,CASSLGRGTDTQYF,TGTGCCAGCAGCTTAGGGCGGGGCACAGATACGCAGTATTTT
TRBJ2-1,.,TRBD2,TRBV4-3,CASSQDRGTSGYNEQFF,TGCGCCAGCAGCCAAGATAGGGGGACTAGCGGATACAATGAGCAGTTCTTC
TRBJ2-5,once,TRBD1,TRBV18,CASSPDRRETQYF,TGTGCCAGCTCACCGGACAGGCGGGAGACCCAGTACTTC
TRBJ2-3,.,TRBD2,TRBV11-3,CASSLGSFGREGPTDTQYF,TGTGCCAGCAGCTTAGGTTCGTTCGGGCGGGAGGGCCCCACAGATACGCAGTATTTT
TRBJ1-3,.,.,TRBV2,CASRRGSGNTIYF,TGTGCCAGCAGGAGGGGCTCTGGAAACACCATATATTTT
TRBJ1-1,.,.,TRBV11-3,CASSLGEDTEAFF,TGTGCCAGCAGCTTGGGGGAGGACACTGAAGCTTTCTTT
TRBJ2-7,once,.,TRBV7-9,CASSPYYEQYF,TGTGCCAGCAGCCCATACTACGAGCAGTACTTC
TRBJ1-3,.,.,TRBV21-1,CASTQIPGNTIYF,TGTGCCAGCACGCAGATACCAGGAAACACCATATATTTT
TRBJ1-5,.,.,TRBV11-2,CASSKRDGALLSNQPQHF,TGTGCCAGCAGCAAACGGGACGGCGCTTTACTAAGCAATCAGCCCCAGCATTTT
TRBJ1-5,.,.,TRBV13,CASSSGSNQPQHF,TGTGCCAGCAGCTCAGGTAGCAATCAGCCCCAGCATTTT
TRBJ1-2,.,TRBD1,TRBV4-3,CASSRTPGQGNYGYTF,TGCGCCAGCAGCCGAACGCCGGGACAGGGGAACTATGGCTACACCTTC
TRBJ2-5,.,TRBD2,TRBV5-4,CASSLARGGRETQYF,TGTGCCAGCAGCTTGGCCCGGGGGGGCCGAGAGACCCAGTACTTC
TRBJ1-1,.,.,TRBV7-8,CASSLGGGTEAFF,TGTGCCAGCAGCTTAGGGGGGGGCACTGAAGCTTTCTTT
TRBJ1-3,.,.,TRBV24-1,CATSDFFRDGNTIYF,TGTGCCACCAGTGATTTTTTCAGGGACGGAAACACCATATATTTT
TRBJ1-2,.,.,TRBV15,CATSRVRGDNYGYTF,TGTGCCACCAGCAGAGTCAGGGGAGATAACTATGGCTACACCTTC
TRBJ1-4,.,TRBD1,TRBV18,CASSKTGGSNEKLFF,TGTGCCAGCTCAAAAACAGGGGGCTCTAATGAAAAACTGTTTTTT
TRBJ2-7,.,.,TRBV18,CASSPQSTSYEQYF,TGTGCCAGCTCACCTCAGTCGACCTCCTACGAGCAGTACTTC
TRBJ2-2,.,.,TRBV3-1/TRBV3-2,CASSQDRRNTGELFF,TGTGCCAGCAGCCAAGATCGAAGGAACACCGGGGAGCTGTTTTTT